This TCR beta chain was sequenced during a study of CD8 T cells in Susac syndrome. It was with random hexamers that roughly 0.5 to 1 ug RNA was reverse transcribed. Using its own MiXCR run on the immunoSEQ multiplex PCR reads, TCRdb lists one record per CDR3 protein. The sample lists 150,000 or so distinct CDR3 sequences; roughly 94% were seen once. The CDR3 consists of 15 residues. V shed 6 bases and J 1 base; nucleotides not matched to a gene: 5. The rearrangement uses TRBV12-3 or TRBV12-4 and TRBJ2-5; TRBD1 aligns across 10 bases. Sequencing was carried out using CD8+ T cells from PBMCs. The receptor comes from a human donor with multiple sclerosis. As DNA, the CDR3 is TGTGCCAGCAGAGGGGGACAGGGGTCCCAAGAGACCCAGTACTTC. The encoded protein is CASRGGQGSQETQYF.